This is a list of T cell receptor beta chains from one sample in a study of T-cell reconstitution after alpha-beta-depleted transplantation in children. TCRdb recomputed calls from the PCR reads with MiXCR, one row per CDR3 protein. The sample lists 900,000 or so distinct CDR3 sequences, roughly 16% occurring once. The sample consisted of PBMCs, mostly from graft donor cells, taken 360 days after TCRalphabeta/CD19-depleted stem cell transplant. The receptors were sampled from a male patient younger than 18 who had a stem cell transplant for acute lymphoblastic leukemia, so the T cells may come from the graft donor. Each CDR3 is given with its conserved first and last residue. A D gene is named only where the DNA matches it firmly. A row's size may be missing; if present it is once, few, many or a size class.

>few|TRBV13|.|13|TRBJ2-3
CASSLVQTDTQYF
TGTGCCAGCAGCCTGGTACAGACAGATACGCAGTATTTT
>.|TRBV20-1|.|14|TRBJ1-1
CSVRRGAENTEAFF
TGCAGTGTCAGGCGGGGGGCCGAGAACACTGAAGCTTTCTTT
>few|TRBV29-1|.|13|TRBJ2-1
CSVEVENYNEQFF
TGCAGCGTTGAAGTGGAGAATTACAATGAGCAGTTCTTC
>few|TRBV5-5|.|14|TRBJ2-1
CASSLLRGRNEQFF
TGTGCCAGCAGCTTGCTGCGAGGGAGGAATGAGCAGTTCTTC
>few|TRBV4-2|.|16|TRBJ2-4
CASSQRSGRAKNIQYF
TGTGCCAGCAGCCAACGGTCCGGCAGGGCCAAAAACATTCAGTACTTC
>few|TRBV27|.|14|TRBJ1-2
CASSSHTGNYGYTF
TGTGCCAGCAGTTCCCACACAGGGAACTATGGCTACACCTTC
>.|TRBV21-1|.|15|TRBJ2-7
CASSRGTGVVYEQYF
TGTGCCAGCAGCAGAGGGACAGGTGTTGTCTACGAGCAGTACTTC
>many|TRBV5-1|TRBD1|14|TRBJ1-1
CASSEGTGETEAFF
TGCGCCAGCAGCGAAGGGACAGGGGAAACTGAAGCTTTCTTT
>.|TRBV27|.|14|TRBJ2-1
CASSDGITYNEQFF
TGTGCCAGCAGCGACGGGATAACCTACAATGAGCAGTTCTTC
>.|TRBV5-1|.|13|TRBJ2-7
CASSLAGRSEQYF
TGCGCCAGCAGCTTGGCCGGTAGGTCCGAGCAGTACTTC
>few|TRBV7-9|.|14|TRBJ2-7
CASSGDIKDYEQYF
TGTGCCAGCAGTGGGGACATCAAAGACTACGAGCAGTACTTC
>many|TRBV28|TRBD2|14|TRBJ2-2
CASSTGGVTGELFF
TGTGCCAGCTCCACGGGAGGGGTCACCGGGGAGCTGTTTTTT
>many|TRBV2|TRBD2|16|TRBJ2-2
CASSVVSGRGAGELFF
TGTGCCAGCAGTGTAGTTAGCGGGAGAGGGGCCGGGGAGCTGTTTTTT
>.|TRBV15|.|15|TRBJ2-2
CATSGTDYDTGELFF
TGTGCCACCAGCGGGACCGACTACGACACCGGGGAGCTGTTTTTT
>few|TRBV5-1|.|14|TRBJ1-5
CASSLGTLGQPQHF
TGCGCCAGCAGCTTGGGTACATTGGGTCAGCCCCAGCATTTT
>many|TRBV5-1|TRBD2|15|TRBJ2-7
CASSFSGRGAYEQYF
TGCGCCAGCAGCTTTAGCGGGAGGGGAGCCTACGAGCAGTACTTC
>few|TRBV7-3|TRBD1|15|TRBJ1-1
CASSSARDRAREAFF
TGTGCCAGCAGCTCAGCCCGGGACAGGGCGAGGGAGGCTTTCTTT
>.|TRBV5-1|.|14|TRBJ2-7
CASSFPGNSYEQYF
TGCGCCAGCAGCTTCCCCGGGAACTCCTACGAGCAGTACTTC
>.|TRBV10-2|.|14|TRBJ2-3
CASSEKIPLDTQYF
TGCGCCAGCAGTGAGAAAATCCCGCTAGATACGCAGTATTTT
>many|TRBV6-5|TRBD1|15|TRBJ1-1
CASSYTGQGNTEAFF
TGTGCCAGCAGTTACACGGGACAGGGGAACACTGAAGCTTTCTTT
>.|TRBV20-1|TRBD1|14|TRBJ1-1
CSASTGAQNTEAFF
TGCAGTGCTTCGACAGGGGCCCAGAACACTGAAGCTTTCTTT
>few|TRBV9|.|15|TRBJ2-2
CASSAKGLDTGELFF
TGTGCCAGCAGCGCCAAGGGGTTGGACACCGGGGAGCTGTTTTTT
>.|TRBV5-5|.|12|TRBJ2-7
CASSFATYEQYF
TGTGCCAGCAGCTTCGCAACCTACGAGCAGTACTTC
>few|TRBV7-9|TRBD1|16|TRBJ2-5
CASSLETGQIQETQYF
TGTGCCAGCAGCCTGGAAACGGGACAGATTCAAGAGACCCAGTACTTC
>.|TRBV18|TRBD2|15|TRBJ2-3
CASSPTRLAADTQYF
TGTGCCAGCTCACCAACGAGACTAGCGGCAGATACGCAGTATTTT
>.|TRBV29-1|.|15|TRBJ2-6
CSVKRTDSGANVLTF
TGCAGCGTTAAACGCACCGACTCTGGGGCCAACGTCCTGACTTTC
>.|TRBV3-1|.|16|TRBJ2-6
CASKAEGNSGANVLTF
TGTGCCAGCAAGGCGGAGGGCAACTCTGGGGCCAACGTCCTGACTTTC
>many|TRBV6-5|.|14|TRBJ2-7
CASSWGSGMFEQYF
TGTGCCAGCAGTTGGGGTAGCGGTATGTTCGAGCAGTACTTC
>few|TRBV7-8|.|16|TRBJ2-3
CASSAGTIAAQYTQYF
TGTGCCAGCAGCGCCGGGACAATCGCAGCCCAATATACGCAGTATTTT
>.|TRBV5-1|.|14|TRBJ1-3
CASSYPISGNTIYF
TGCGCCAGCAGCTATCCTATCTCTGGAAACACCATATATTTT
>.|TRBV6-1|TRBD1|15|TRBJ1-1
CASSQGTGVYTEAFF
TGTGCCAGCAGTCAGGGGACAGGGGTTTACACTGAAGCTTTCTTT